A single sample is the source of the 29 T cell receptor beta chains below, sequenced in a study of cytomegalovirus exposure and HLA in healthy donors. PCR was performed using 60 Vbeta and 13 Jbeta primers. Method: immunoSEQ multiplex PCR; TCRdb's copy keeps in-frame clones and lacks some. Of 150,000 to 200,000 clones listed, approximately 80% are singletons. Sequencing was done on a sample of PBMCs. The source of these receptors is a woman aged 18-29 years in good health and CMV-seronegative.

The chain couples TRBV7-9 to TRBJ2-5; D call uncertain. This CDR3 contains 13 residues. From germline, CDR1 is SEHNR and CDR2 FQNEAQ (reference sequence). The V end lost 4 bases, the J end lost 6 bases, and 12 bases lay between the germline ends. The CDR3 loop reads CASSSVTPKTQYF. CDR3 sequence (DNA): TGTGCCAGCAGCTCAGTCACACCGAAGACCCAGTACTTC. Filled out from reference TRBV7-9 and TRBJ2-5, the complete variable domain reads DTGVSQNPRHKITKRGQNVTFRCDPISEHNRLYWYRQTLGQGPEFLTYFQNEAQLEKSRLLSDRFSAERPKGSFSTLEIQRTEQGDSAMYLCASSSVTPKTQYFGPGTRLLVL.

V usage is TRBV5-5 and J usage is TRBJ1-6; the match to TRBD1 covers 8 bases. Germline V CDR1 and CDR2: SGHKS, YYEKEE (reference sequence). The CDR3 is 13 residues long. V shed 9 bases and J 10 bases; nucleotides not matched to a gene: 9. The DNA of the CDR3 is TGTGCCACCGGAGGACAGGGAACGTCACCCCTCCACTTT. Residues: CATGGQGTSPLHF.

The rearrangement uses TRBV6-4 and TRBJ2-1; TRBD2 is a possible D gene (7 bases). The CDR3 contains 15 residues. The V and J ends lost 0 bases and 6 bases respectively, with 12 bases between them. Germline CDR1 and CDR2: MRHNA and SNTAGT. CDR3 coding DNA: TGTGCCAGCAGTGACTCGGGGGGGCCTGTCAATGAGCAGTTCTTC. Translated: CASSDSGGPVNEQFF.

The CDR3 here is CASSLDSPKMNTEAFF. DNA for the CDR3: TGTGCCAGCAGCCTAGACAGTCCCAAGATGAACACTGAAGCTTTCTTT. This chain uses TRBV7-9 with TRBJ1-1; possibly TRBD1 for D (5 bases). The CDR3 runs 16 residues. The germline V gene encodes CDR1 SEHNR and CDR2 FQNEAQ (reference sequence). Trimming removed 5 bases at V and 0 bases at J, with 16 bases between.

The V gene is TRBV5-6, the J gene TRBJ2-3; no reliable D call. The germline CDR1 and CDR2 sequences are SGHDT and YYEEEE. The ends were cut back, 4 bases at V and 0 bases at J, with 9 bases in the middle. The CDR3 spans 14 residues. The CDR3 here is CASSDVTSTDTQYF. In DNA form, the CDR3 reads TGTGCCAGCAGCGATGTAACTAGCACAGATACGCAGTATTTT.

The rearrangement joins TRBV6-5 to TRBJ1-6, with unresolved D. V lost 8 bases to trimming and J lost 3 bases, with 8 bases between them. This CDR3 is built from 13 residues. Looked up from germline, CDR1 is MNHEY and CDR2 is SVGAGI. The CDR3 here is CASGLRYNSPLHF. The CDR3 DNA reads TGTGCCAGCGGACTTCGCTATAATTCACCCCTCCACTTT.

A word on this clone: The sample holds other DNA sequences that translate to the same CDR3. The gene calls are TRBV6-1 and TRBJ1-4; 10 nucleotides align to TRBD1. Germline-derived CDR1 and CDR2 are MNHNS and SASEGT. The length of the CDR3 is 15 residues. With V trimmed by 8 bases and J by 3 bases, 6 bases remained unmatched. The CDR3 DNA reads TGTGCCAGCGGGGACAGGGGAATGGCTAATGAAAAACTGTTTTTT. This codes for CASGDRGMANEKLFF.

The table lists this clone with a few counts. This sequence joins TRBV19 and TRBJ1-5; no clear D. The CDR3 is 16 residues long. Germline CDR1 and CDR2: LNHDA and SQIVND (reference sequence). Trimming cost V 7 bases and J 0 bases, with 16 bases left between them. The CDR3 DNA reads TGTGCCAGTACCCAAACGGGAGGGCTTAGCAATCAGCCCCAGCATTTT. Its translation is CASTQTGGLSNQPQHF.

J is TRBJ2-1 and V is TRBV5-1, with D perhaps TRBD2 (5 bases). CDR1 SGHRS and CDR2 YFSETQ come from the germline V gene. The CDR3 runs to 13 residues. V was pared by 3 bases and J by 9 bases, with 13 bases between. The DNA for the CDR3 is TGCGCCAGCAGCTCCGAGGGCGGACGTGAGCAGTTCTTC. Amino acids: CASSSEGGREQFF.

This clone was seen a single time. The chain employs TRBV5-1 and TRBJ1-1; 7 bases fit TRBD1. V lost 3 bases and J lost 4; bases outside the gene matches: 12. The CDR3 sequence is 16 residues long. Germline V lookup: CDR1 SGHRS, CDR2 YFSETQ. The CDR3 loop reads CASSWTGPTGATEAFF. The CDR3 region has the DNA TGCGCCAGCAGCTGGACCGGGCCAACAGGGGCCACTGAAGCTTTCTTT.

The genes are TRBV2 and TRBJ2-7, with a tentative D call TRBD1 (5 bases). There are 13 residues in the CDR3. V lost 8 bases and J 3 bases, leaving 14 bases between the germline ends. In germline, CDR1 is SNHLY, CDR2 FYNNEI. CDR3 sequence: CASAGNWGYEQYF. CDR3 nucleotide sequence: TGTGCCAGCGCAGGGAATTGGGGCTACGAGCAGTACTTC.

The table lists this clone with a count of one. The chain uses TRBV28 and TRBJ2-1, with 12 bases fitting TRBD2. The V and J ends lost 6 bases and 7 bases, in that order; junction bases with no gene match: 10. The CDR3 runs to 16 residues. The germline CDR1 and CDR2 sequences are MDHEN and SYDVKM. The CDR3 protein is CASSSPTSGSRNEQFF. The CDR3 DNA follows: TGTGCCAGCAGCTCCCCGACTAGCGGGAGTAGAAATGAGCAGTTCTTC.

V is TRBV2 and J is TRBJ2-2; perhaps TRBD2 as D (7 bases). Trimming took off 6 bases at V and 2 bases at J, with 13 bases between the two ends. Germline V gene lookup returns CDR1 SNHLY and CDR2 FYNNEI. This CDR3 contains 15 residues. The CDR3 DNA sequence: TGTGCCAGCAGGGCAGGGGACTACAACACCGGGGAGCTGTTTTTT. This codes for CASRAGDYNTGELFF.

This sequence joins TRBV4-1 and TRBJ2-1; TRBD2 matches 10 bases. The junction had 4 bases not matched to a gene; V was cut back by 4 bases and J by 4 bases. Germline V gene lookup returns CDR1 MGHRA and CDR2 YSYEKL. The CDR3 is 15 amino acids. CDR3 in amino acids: CASSRRTSGYNEQFF. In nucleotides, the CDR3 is TGCGCCAGCAGCCGACGGACTAGCGGATACAATGAGCAGTTCTTC.

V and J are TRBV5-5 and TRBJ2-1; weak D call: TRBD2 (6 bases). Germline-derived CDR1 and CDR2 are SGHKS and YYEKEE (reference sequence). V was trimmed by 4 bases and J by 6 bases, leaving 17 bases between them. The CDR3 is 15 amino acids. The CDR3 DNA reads TGTGCCAGCAGCCCGGGACTGAACCGTATCAATGAGCAGTTCTTC. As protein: CASSPGLNRINEQFF.

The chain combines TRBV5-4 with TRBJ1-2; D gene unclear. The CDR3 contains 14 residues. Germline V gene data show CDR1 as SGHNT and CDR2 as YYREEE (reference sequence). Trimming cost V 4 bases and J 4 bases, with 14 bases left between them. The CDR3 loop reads CASSMTGSRYGYTF. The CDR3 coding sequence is TGTGCCAGCAGCATGACGGGTTCCCGCTATGGCTACACCTTC.

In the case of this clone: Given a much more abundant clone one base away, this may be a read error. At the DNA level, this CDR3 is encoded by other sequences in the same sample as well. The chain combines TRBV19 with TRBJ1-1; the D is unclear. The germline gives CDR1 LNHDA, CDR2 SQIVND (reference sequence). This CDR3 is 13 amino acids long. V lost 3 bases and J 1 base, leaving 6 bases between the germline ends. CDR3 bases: TGTGCCAGTAGTATCTCGGGGAACACTGAAGCTTTCTTT. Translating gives CASSISGNTEAFF.

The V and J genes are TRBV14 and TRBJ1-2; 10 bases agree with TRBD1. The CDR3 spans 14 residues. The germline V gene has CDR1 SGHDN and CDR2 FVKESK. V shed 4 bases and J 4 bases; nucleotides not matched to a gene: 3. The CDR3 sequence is CASSPGTGAYGYTF. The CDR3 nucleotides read TGTGCCAGCAGCCCCGGGACAGGGGCCTATGGCTACACCTTC.

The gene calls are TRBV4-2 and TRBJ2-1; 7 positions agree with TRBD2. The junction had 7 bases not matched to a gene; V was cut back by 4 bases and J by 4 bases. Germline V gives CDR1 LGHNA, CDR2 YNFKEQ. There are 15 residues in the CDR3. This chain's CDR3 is CASSPRGGSYNEQFF. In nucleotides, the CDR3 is TGTGCCAGCAGCCCCCGTGGCGGGAGTTACAATGAGCAGTTCTTC.

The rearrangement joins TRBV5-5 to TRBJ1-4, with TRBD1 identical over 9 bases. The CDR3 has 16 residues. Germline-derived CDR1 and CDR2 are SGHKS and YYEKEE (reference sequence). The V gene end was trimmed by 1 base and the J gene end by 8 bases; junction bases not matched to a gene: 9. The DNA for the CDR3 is TGTGCCAGCAGCTTGCTGACCGGGACAGGGAGCGAAAAACTGTTTTTT. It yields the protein CASSLLTGTGSEKLFF.

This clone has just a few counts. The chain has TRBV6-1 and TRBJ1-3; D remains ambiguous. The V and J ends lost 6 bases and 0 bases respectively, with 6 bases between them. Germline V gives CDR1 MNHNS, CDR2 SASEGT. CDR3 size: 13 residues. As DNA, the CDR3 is TGTGCCAGCAGGGCAAGCTCTGGAAACACCATATATTTT. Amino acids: CASRASSGNTIYF.

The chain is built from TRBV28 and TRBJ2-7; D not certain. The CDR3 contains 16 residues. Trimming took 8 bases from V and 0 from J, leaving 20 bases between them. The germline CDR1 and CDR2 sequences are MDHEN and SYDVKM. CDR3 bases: TGTGCCAGCCGAAGGTTCGTCTTAGCCCCCTCCTACGAGCAGTACTTC. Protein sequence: CASRRFVLAPSYEQYF.

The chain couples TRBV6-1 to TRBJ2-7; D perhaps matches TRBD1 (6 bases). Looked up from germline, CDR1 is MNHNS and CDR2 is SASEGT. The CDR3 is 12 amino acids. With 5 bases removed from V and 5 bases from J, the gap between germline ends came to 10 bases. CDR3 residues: CASSTGIHEQYF. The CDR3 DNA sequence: TGTGCCAGCAGTACAGGGATCCACGAGCAGTACTTC.

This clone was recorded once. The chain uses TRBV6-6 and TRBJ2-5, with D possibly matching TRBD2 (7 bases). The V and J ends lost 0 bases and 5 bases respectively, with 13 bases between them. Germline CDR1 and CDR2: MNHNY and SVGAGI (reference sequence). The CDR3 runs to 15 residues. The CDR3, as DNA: TGTGCCAGCAGTTACTCGGTGGGGGGGCTCGAGACCCAGTACTTC. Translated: CASSYSVGGLETQYF.

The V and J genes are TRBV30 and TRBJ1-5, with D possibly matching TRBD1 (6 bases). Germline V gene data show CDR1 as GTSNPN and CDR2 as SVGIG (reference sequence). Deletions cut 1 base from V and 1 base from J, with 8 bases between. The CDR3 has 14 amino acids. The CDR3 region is CAWSGGLSNQPQHF. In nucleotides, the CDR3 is TGTGCCTGGAGTGGGGGGCTCAGCAATCAGCCCCAGCATTTT.

Written as DNA, the CDR3 is TGTGCCTGGAGTGTACAGGGTTCTGGAAACACCATATATTTT. Translating gives CAWSVQGSGNTIYF. The genes are TRBV30 and TRBJ1-3; possible D gene TRBD1, 6 bases. V lost 0 bases and J lost 1, with 7 bases in between. The CDR3 extends over 14 amino acids. Per germline, CDR1 GTSNPN and CDR2 SVGIG (reference sequence).

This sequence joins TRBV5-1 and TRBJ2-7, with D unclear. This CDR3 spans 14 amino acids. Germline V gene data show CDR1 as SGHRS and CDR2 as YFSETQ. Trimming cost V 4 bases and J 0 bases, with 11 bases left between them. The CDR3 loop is CASSPTYLSYEQYF. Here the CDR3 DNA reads TGCGCCAGCAGCCCTACCTACCTCTCCTACGAGCAGTACTTC.

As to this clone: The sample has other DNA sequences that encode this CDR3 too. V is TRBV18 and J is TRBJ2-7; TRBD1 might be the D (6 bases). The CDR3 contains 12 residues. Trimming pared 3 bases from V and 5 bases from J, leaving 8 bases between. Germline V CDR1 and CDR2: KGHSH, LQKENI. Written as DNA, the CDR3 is TGTGCCAGCTCACCCACAGGGAACGAGCAGTACTTC. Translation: CASSPTGNEQYF.

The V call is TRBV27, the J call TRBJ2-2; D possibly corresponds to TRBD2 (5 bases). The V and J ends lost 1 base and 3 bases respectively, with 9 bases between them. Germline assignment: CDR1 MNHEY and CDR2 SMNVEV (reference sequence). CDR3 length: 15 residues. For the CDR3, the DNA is TGTGCCAGCAGTTTATTGTCCGGGGACACCGGGGAGCTGTTTTTT. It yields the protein CASSLLSGDTGELFF.